This T cell receptor beta chain was recovered during a study of control samples from healthy donors and cancer patients. Clones were sequenced by immunoSEQ multiplex PCR, and TCRdb holds only the in-frame ones, with some missing. The sample includes about 76,000 clones, 89% seen only once; the top ten take 9.5%. V was shortened by 6 bases and J by 4 bases, with 10 bases between the two germline ends. The CDR3 has 13 residues. The receptor comes from a woman in her forties or fifties with colorectal cancer. The chain is built from TRBV12-3 or TRBV12-4 and TRBJ1-5; tentatively, D is TRBD1 (5 bases). Specimen: PBMCs. The CDR3 nucleotides are TGTGCCAGCAGGGGGGGGTGGAATCAGCCCCAGCATTTT. As protein: CASRGGWNQPQHF.